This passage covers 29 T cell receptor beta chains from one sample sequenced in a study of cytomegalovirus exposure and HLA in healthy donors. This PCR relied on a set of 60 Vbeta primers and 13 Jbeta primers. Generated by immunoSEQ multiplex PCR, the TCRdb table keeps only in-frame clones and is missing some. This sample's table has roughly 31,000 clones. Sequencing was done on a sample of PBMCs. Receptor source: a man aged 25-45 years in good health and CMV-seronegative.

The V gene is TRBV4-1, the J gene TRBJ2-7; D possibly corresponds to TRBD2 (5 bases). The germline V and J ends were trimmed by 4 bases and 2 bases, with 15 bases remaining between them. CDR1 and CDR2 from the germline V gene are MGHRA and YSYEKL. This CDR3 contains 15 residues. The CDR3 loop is CASSPGLSLTYEQYF. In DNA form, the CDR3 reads TGCGCCAGCAGCCCCGGACTGAGCCTAACCTACGAGCAGTACTTC.

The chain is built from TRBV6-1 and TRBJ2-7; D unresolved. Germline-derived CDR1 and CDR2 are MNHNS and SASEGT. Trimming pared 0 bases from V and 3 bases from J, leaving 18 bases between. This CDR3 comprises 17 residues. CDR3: CASSEAHVPVFFYEQYF. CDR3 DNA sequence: TGTGCCAGCAGTGAAGCCCACGTACCGGTTTTTTTCTACGAGCAGTACTTC.

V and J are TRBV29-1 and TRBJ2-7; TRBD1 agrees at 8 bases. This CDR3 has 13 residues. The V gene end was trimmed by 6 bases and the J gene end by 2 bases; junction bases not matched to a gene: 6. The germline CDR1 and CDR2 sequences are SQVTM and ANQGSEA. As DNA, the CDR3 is TGCAGCGTAACGGGGACAGGAGCCTACGAGCAGTACTTC. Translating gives CSVTGTGAYEQYF.

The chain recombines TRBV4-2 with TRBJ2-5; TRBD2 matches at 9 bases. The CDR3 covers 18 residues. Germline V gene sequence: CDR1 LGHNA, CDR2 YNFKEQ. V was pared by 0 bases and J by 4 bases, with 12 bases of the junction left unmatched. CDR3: CASSQEMAAGGPRETQYF. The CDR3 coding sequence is TGTGCCAGCAGCCAAGAAATGGCGGCGGGGGGGCCGAGAGAGACCCAGTACTTC.

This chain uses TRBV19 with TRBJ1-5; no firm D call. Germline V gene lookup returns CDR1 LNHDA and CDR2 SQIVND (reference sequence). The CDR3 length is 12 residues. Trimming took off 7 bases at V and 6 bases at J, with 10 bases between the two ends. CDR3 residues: CASTIASQPQHF. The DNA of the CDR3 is TGTGCCAGTACCATAGCATCTCAGCCCCAGCATTTT.

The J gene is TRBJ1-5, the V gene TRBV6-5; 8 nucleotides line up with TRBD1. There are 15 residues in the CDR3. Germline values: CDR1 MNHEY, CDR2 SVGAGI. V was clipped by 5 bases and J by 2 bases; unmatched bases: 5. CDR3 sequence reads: CASSPQGARNQPQHF. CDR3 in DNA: TGTGCCAGCAGTCCCCAGGGGGCCCGCAATCAGCCCCAGCATTTT.

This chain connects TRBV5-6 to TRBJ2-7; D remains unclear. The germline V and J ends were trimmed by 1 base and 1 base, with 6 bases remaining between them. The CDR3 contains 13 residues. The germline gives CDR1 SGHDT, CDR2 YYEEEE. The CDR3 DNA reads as TGTGCCAGCAGCTTGATTCCTTCCTACGAGCAGTACTTC. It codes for CASSLIPSYEQYF.

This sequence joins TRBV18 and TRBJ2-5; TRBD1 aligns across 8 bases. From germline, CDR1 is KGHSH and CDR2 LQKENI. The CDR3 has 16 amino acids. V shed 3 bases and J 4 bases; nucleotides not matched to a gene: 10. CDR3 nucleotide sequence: TGTGCCAGCTCACCCCCGTGGGCAGGGGGCGGAGAGACCCAGTACTTC. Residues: CASSPPWAGGGETQYF.

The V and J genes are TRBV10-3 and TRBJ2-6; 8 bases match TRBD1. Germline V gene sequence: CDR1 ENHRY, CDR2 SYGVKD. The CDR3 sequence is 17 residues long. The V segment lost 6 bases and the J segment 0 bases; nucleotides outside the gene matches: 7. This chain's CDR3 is CAISRDRLSSGANVLTF. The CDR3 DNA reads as TGTGCCATCAGCCGGGACAGGCTAAGCTCTGGGGCCAACGTCCTGACTTTC.

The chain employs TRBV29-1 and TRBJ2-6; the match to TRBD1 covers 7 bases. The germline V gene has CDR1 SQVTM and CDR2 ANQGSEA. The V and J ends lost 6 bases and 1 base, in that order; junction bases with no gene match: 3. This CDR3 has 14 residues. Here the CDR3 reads CSVETGSGANVLTF. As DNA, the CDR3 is TGCAGCGTGGAGACAGGGTCTGGGGCCAACGTCCTGACTTTC.

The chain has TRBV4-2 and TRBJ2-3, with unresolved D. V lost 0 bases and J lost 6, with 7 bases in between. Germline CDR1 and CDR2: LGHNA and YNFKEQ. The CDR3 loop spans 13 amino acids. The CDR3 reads CASSQENRDTQYF. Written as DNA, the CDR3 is TGTGCCAGCAGCCAAGAAAACCGGGATACGCAGTATTTT.

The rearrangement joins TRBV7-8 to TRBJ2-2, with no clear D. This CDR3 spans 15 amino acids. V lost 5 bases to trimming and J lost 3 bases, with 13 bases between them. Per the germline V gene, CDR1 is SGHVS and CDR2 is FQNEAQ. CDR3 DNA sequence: TGTGCCAGCAGCCCCAAAAACTCCCACACCGGGGAGCTGTTTTTT. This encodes CASSPKNSHTGELFF.

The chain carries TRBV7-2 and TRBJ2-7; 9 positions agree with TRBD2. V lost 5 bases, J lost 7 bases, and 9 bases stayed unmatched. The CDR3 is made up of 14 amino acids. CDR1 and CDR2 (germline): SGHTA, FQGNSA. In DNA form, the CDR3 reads TGTGCCAGCAGCACCGGGACTAGCATACTGGAGCAGTACTTC. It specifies CASSTGTSILEQYF.

CDR3 DNA sequence: TGTGCCAGCAGTTGGCGGGGAACCTACGAGCAGTACTTC. Protein product: CASSWRGTYEQYF. The V call is TRBV6-5, the J call TRBJ2-7; a weak D match, TRBD2 (6 bases). Germline-derived CDR1 and CDR2 are MNHEY and SVGAGI. The length of the CDR3 is 13 residues. The V gene lost 4 bases and the J gene lost 2 bases, with 9 bases spanning the gap.

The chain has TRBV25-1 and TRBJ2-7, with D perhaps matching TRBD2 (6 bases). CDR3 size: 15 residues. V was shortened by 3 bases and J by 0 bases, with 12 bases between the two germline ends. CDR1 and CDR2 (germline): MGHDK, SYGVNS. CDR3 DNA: TGTGCCAGCAGTGATAGCGGCACTTCCTCCTACGAGCAGTACTTC. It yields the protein CASSDSGTSSYEQYF.

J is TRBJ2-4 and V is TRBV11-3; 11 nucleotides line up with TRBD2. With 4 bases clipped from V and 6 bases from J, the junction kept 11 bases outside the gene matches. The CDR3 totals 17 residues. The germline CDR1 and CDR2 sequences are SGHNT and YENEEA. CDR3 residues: CASSSSTSGEILNIQYF. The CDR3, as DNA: TGTGCCAGCAGCTCCTCGACTAGCGGGGAGATTTTAAACATTCAGTACTTC.

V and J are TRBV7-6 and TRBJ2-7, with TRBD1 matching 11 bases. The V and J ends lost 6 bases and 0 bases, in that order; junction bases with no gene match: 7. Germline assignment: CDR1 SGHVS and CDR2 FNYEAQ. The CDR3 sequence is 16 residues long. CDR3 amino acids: CASRYGQGADSYEQYF. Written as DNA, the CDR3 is TGTGCCAGCAGATACGGACAGGGGGCCGACTCCTACGAGCAGTACTTC.

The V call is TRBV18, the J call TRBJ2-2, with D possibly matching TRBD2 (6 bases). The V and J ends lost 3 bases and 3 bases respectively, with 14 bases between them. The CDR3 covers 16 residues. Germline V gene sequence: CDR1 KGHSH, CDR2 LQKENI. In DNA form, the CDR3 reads TGTGCCAGCTCACCCTTAAGCGGGCGGGACACCGGGGAGCTGTTTTTT. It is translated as CASSPLSGRDTGELFF. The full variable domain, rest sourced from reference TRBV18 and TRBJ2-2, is NAGVMQNPRHLVRRRGQEARLRCSPMKGHSHVYWYRQLPEEGLKFMVYLQKENIIDESGMPKERFSAEFPKEGPSILRIQQVVRGDSAAYFCASSPLSGRDTGELFFGEGSRLTVL.

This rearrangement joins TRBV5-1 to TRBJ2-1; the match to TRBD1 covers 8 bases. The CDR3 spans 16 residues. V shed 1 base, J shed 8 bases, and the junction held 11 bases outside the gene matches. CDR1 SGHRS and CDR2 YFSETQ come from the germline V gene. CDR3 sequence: CASSLTPGQAGDEQFF. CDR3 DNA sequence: TGCGCCAGCAGCTTGACTCCGGGACAGGCCGGCGATGAGCAGTTCTTC.

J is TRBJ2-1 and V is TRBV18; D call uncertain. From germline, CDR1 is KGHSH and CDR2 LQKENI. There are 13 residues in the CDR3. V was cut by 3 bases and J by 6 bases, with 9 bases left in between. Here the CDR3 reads CASSPQASNEQFF. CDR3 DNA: TGTGCCAGCTCACCCCAGGCGAGCAATGAGCAGTTCTTC.

The CDR3 spells CASSLGTKARADTQYF. For the CDR3, the DNA is TGTGCCAGCAGCTTGGGGACGAAGGCGAGGGCAGATACGCAGTATTTT. The chain uses TRBV5-4 and TRBJ2-3; possibly TRBD2 for D (5 bases). Germline CDR1 is SGHNT and CDR2 is YYREEE (reference sequence). The CDR3 is made up of 16 amino acids. Trimming pared 0 bases from V and 4 bases from J, leaving 15 bases between.

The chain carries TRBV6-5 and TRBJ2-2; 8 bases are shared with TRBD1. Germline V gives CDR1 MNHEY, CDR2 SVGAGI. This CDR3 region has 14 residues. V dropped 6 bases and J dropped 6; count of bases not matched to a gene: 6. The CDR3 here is CASSRGQGPGELFF. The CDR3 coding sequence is TGTGCCAGCAGCCGAGGACAGGGTCCCGGGGAGCTGTTTTTT.

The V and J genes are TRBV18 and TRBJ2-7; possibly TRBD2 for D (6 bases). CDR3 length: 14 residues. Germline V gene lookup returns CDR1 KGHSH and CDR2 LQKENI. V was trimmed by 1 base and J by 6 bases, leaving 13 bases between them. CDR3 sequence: CASSPQGREAEQYF. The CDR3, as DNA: TGTGCCAGCTCACCACAGGGCAGGGAGGCCGAGCAGTACTTC.

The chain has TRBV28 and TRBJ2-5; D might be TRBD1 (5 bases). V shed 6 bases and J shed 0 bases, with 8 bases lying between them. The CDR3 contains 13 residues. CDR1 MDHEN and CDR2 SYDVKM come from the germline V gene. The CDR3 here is CASSDSNQETQYF. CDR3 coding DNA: TGTGCCAGCAGCGACAGCAACCAAGAGACCCAGTACTTC.

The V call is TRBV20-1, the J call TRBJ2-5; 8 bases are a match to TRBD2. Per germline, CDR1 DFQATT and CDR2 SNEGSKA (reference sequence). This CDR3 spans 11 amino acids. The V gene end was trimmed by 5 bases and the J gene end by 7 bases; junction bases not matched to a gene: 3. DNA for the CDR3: TGCAGTGCTCCAAGCGGGGGGACCCAGTACTTC. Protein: CSAPSGGTQYF.

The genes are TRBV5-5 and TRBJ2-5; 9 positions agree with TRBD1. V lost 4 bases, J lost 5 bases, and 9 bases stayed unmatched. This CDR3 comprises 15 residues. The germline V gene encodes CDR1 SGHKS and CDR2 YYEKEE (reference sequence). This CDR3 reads CASSPVHRGLETQYF. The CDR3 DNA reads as TGTGCCAGCAGCCCAGTGCACAGGGGGCTGGAGACCCAGTACTTC. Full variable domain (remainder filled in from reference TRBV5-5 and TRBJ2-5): DAGVTQSPTHLIKTRGQQVTLRCSPISGHKSVSWYQQVLGQGPQFIFQYYEKEERGRGNFPDRFSARQFPNYSSELNVNALLLGDSALYLCASSPVHRGLETQYFGPGTRLLVL.

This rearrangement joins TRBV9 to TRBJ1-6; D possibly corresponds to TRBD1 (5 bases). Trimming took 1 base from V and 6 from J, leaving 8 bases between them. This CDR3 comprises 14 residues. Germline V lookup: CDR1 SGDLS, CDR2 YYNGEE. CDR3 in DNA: TGTGCCAGCAGCGTAAAAGGGGCTAATTCACCCCTCCACTTT. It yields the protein CASSVKGANSPLHF.

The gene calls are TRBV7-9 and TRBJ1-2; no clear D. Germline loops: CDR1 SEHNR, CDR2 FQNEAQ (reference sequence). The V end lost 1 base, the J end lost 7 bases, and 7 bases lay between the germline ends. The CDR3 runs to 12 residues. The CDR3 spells CASSLDSSGYTF. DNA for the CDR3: TGTGCCAGCAGCTTAGATAGTAGTGGCTACACCTTC.

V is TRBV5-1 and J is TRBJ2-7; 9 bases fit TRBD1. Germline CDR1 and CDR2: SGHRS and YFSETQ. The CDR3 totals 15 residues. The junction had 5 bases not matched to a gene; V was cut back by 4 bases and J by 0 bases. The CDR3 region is CASSQTGGISYEQYF. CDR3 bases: TGCGCCAGCAGCCAGACAGGGGGTATCTCCTACGAGCAGTACTTC. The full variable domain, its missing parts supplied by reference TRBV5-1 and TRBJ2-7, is KAGVTQTPRYLIKTRGQQVTLSCSPISGHRSVSWYQQTPGQGLQFLFEYFSETQRNKGNFPGRFSGRQFSNSRSEMNVSTLELGDSALYLCASSQTGGISYEQYFGPGTRLTVT.